This T cell receptor beta chain was sequenced for a study of OX40 agonist ivuxolimab in advanced cancers. Across the study: The study treated patients with ivuxolimab, an agonistic anti-OX40 (CD134) antibody. Dose-escalation subjects each had hepatocellular carcinoma, melanoma, renal cell or head and neck cancer. Findings and caveats of the study: At 0.1 to 3.0 mg/kg, CD4+ and CD8+ blood T cells expanded clonally by week 6.

This clone appeared a single time. No antigen is known for it. The germline gives CDR1 MGHDK, CDR2 SYGVNS. The CDR3 is made up of 16 amino acids. J was trimmed by 4 bases and V by 2 bases; bases with no gene match: 7. Profiled with immunoSEQ multiplex PCR; TCRdb holds only in-frame clones, not every one. This table holds some 59,000 clones, 75% to 85% found once. Material: CD4+ or CD8+ T cells sorted from blood, obtained in a trial of the OX40 agonist ivuxolimab. The sequence was obtained from an adult with an advanced solid tumor such as melanoma, head and neck, liver or kidney cancer. V gene TRBV25-1 combines with J gene TRBJ1-2, with 10 bases fitting TRBD1. CDR3: CASSEEGTGAFYGYTF. The CDR3 DNA is TGTGCCAGCAGTGAAGAGGGGACAGGGGCCTTCTATGGCTACACCTTC.